The entry below describes one T cell receptor beta chain. The record originates from a study of cytomegalovirus exposure and HLA in healthy donors. Study in general: Counted in an early data release were about 85 million unique TCRs from HLA-typed donors.

In the PCR, 60 Vbeta and 13 Jbeta primers were used. Sequencing used immunoSEQ multiplex PCR; TCRdb keeps in-frame clones, though not all of them. The sample includes 140,000 to 150,000 clones, more than 9.5% of them seen just once. Germline V gene data show CDR1 as MNHNY and CDR2 as SVGAGI (reference sequence). Trimming cost V 6 bases and J 0 bases, with 14 bases left between them. CDR3 length: 15 amino acids. The receptor was isolated from a man over 45 in good health and CMV-seronegative. The sequenced sample consisted of PBMCs. The chain uses TRBV6-6 and TRBJ1-1; maybe TRBD1 (6 bases). DNA for the CDR3: TGTGCCAGCAGGACCACAGGACAGATGAACACTGAAGCTTTCTTT. It is translated as CASRTTGQMNTEAFF.